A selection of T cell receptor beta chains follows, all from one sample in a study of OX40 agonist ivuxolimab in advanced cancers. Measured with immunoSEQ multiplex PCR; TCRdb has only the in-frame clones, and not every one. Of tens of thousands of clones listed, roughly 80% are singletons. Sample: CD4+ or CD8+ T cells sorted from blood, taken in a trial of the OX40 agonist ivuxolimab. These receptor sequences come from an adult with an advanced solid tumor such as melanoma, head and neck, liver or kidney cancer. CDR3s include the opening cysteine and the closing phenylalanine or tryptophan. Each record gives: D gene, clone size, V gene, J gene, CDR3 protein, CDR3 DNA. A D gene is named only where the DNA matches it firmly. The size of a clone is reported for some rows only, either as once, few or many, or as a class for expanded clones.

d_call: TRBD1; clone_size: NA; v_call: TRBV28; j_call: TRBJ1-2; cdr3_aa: CASSSTGGAELGSYTF; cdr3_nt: TGTGCCAGCAGTTCGACAGGGGGCGCGGAGTTAGGGAGCTACACCTTC
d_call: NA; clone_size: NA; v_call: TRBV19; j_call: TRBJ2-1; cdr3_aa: CASTATPYNEQFF; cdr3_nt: TGTGCCAGTACCGCGACCCCCTACAATGAGCAGTTCTTC
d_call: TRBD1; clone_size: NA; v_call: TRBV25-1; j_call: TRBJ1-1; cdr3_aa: CASTADRGPTEAFF; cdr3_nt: TGTGCCAGCACCGCGGACAGGGGCCCCACTGAAGCTTTCTTT
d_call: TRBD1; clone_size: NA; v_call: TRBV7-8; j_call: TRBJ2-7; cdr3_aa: CASSMFPGQITYEQYF; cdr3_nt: TGTGCCAGCAGCATGTTTCCGGGACAGATTACCTACGAGCAGTACTTC
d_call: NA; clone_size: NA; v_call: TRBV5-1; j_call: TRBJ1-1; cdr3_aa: CASGSEGGLNTEAFF; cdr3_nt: TGCGCCAGTGGAAGCGAGGGGGGATTGAACACTGAAGCTTTCTTT
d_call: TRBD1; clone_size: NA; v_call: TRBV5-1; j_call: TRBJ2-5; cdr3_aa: CASCGTGTLEETQYF; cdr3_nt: TGCGCCAGCTGCGGGACAGGGACCCTAGAAGAGACCCAGTACTTC
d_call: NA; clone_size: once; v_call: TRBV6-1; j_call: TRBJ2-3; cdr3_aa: CAGSRGGYTQYF; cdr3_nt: TGTGCCGGATCCCGAGGGGGGTATACGCAGTATTTT
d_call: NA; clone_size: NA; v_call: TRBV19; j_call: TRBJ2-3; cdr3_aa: CASSSGVGTDTQYF; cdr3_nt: TGTGCCAGTAGTAGCGGAGTAGGGACAGATACGCAGTATTTT
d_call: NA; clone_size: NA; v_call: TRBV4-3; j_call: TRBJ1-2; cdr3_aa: CASSQEGIRNYGYTF; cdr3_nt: TGCGCCAGCAGCCAAGAGGGTATTCGGAACTATGGCTACACCTTC
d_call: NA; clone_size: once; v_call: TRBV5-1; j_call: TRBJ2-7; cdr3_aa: CASRRWGAGNEQYF; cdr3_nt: TGCGCCAGCCGGCGATGGGGAGCGGGCAACGAGCAGTACTTC
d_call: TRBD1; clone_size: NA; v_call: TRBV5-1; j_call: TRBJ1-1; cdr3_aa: CASSFALTGGTEAFF; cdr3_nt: TGCGCCAGCAGCTTTGCCCTGACAGGGGGCACTGAAGCTTTCTTT
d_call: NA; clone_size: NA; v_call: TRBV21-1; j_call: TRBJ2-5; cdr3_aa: CASSPRAAIRQETQYF; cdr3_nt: TGTGCCAGCAGCCCCCGGGCGGCAATTCGTCAAGAGACCCAGTACTTC
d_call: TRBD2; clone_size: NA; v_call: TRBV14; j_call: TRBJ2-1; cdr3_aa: CASSPHPLAGNYNEQFF; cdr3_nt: TGTGCCAGCAGCCCTCACCCCTTAGCGGGGAACTACAATGAGCAGTTCTTC
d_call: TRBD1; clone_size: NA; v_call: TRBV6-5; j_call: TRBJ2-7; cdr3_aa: CASSYSQQGAGYF; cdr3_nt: TGTGCCAGCAGTTACTCTCAACAGGGGGCAGGGTACTTC
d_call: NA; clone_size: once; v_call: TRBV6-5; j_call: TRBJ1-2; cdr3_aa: CASSSRDWGSYGYTF; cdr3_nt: TGTGCCAGCAGTTCCCGAGACTGGGGAAGCTATGGCTACACCTTC
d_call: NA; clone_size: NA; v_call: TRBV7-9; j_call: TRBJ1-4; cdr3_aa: CASSFEFEKLFF; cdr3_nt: TGTGCCAGCAGCTTTGAATTTGAAAAACTGTTTTTT
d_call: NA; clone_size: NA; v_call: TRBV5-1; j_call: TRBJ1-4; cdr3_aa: CASSLVGLGGEKLFF; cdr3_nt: TGCGCCAGCAGCTTGGTGGGGTTGGGCGGTGAAAAACTGTTTTTT
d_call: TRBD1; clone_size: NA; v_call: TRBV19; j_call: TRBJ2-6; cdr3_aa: CASSDRGAGANVLTF; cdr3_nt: TGTGCCAGTAGTGACAGGGGTGCCGGGGCCAACGTCCTGACTTTC
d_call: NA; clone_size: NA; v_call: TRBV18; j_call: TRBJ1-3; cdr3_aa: CASSPPEPANTIYF; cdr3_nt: TGTGCCAGCTCACCACCCGAGCCGGCCAACACCATATATTTT
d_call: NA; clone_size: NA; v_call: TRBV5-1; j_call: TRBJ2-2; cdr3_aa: CASSLGQTSTTGELFF; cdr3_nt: TGCGCCAGCAGCTTAGGACAGACGTCGACCACCGGGGAGCTGTTTTTT
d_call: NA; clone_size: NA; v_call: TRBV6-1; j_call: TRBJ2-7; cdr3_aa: CASSRARGASYEQYF; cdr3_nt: TGTGCCAGCAGTAGGGCCAGGGGGGCCTCCTACGAGCAGTACTTC
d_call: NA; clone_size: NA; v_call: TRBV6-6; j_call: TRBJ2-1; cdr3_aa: CASSDRDRNEQFF; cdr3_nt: TGTGCCAGCAGTGACCGGGACCGCAATGAGCAGTTCTTC
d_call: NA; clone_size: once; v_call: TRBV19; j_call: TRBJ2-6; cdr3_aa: CASSPALVSGANVLTF; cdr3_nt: TGTGCCAGTAGTCCGGCCCTGGTCTCTGGGGCCAACGTCCTGACTTTC
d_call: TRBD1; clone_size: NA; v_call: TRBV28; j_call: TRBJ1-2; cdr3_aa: CASSLSGTGQGGYTF; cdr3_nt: TGTGCCAGCAGTTTATCCGGGACAGGGCAAGGAGGCTACACCTTC
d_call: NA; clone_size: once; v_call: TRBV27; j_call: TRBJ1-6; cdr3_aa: CASSFRGGNSPLHF; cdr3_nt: TGTGCCAGCAGTTTTCGGGGGGGGAATTCACCCCTCCACTTT
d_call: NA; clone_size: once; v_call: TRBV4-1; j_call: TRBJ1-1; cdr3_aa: CASSQDPQTLNTEAFF; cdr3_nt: TGCGCCAGCAGCCAAGATCCCCAGACCTTGAACACTGAAGCTTTCTTT
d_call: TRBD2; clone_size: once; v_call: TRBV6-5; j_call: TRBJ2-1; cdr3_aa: CASGPSGSSYNEQFF; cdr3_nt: TGTGCCAGCGGCCCGAGCGGGAGCTCCTACAATGAGCAGTTCTTC